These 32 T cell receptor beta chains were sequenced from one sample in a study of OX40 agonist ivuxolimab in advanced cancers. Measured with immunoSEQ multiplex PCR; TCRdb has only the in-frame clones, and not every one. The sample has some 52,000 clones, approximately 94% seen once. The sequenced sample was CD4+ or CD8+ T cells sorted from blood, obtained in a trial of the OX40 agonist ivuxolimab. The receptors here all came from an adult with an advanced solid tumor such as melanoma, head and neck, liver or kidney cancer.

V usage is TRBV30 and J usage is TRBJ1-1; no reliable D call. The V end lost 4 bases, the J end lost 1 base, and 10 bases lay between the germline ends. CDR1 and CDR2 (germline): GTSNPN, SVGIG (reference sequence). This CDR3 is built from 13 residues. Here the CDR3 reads CAWTDVSNTEAFF. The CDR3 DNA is TGTGCCTGGACTGACGTTTCGAACACTGAAGCTTTCTTT.

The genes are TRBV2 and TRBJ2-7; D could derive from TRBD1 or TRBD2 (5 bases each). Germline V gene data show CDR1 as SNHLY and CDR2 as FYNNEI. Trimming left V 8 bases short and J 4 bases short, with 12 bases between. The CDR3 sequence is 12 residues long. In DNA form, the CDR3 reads TGTGCCAGCTGGGACGGGGTATACGAGCAGTACTTC. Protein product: CASWDGVYEQYF.

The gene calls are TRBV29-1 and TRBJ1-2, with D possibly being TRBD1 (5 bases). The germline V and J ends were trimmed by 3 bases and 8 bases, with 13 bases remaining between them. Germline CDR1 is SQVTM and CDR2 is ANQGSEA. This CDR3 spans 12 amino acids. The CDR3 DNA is TGCAGCGTTGACGGGGGTGGGGAGGGCTACACCTTC. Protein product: CSVDGGGEGYTF. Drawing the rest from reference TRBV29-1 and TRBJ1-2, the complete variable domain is SAVISQKPSRDICQRGTSLTIQCQVDSQVTMMFWYRQQPGQSLTLIATANQGSEATYESGFVIDKFPISRPNLTFSTLTVSNMSPEDSSIYLCSVDGGGEGYTFGSGTRLTVV.

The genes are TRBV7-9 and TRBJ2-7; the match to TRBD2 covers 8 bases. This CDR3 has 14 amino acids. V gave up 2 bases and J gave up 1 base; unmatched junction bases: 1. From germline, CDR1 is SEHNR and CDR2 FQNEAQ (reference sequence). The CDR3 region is CASSLTGGSYEQYF. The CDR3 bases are TGTGCCAGCAGCTTAACGGGAGGGTCCTACGAGCAGTACTTC.

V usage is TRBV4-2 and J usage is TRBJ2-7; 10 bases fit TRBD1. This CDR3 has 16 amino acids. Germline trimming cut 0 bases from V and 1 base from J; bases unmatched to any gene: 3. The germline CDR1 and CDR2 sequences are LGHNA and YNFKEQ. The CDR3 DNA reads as TGTGCCAGCAGCCAAGATCCGGGACAGGGGTCCTACGAGCAGTACTTC. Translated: CASSQDPGQGSYEQYF.

CDR3 protein: CASSPTSGRARSEQFF. Written as DNA, the CDR3 is TGCGCCAGCAGCCCAACTAGCGGGAGGGCCAGGAGTGAGCAGTTCTTC. The chain combines TRBV4-1 with TRBJ2-1; TRBD2 agrees at 13 bases. The CDR3 has 16 amino acids. CDR1 is MGHRA and CDR2 is YSYEKL in the germline V gene. V was pared by 4 bases and J by 9 bases, with 9 bases of the junction left unmatched.

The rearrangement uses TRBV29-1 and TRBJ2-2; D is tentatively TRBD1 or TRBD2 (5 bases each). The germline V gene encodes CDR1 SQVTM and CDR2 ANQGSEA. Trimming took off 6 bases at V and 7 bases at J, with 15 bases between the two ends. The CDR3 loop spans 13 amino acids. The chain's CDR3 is CSVADRGIGELFF. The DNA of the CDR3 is TGCAGCGTCGCCGACAGAGGGATCGGGGAGCTGTTTTTT.

The CDR3 region is CASSIAIPTSGPQHF. In DNA, the CDR3 is TGTGCCAGTAGTATAGCTATACCCACCTCCGGTCCCCAGCATTTT. The rearrangement uses TRBV19 and TRBJ1-5; no reliable D call. Germline CDR1 and CDR2: LNHDA and SQIVND (reference sequence). The CDR3 is 15 residues long. Trimming shortened V by 1 base and J by 10 bases, and 17 bases separated the two germline ends.

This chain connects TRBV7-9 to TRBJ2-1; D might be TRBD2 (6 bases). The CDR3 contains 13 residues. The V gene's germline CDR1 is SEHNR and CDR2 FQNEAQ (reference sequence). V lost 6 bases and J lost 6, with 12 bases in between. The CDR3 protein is CASRPGELNEQFF. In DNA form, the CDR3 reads TGTGCCAGCAGACCGGGGGAACTCAATGAGCAGTTCTTC.

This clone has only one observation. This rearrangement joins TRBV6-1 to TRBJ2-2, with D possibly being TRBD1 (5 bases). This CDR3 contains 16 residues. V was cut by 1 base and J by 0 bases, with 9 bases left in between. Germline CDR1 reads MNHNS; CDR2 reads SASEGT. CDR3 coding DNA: TGTGCCAGCAGTGAAGGGGGCCTCGCGAACACCGGGGAGCTGTTTTTT. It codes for CASSEGGLANTGELFF.

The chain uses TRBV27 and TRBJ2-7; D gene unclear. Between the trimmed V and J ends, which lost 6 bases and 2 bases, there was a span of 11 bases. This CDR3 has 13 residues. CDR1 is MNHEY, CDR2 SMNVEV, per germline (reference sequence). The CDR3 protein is CASSDLVTYEQYF. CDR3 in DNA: TGTGCCAGCAGCGACCTAGTTACCTACGAGCAGTACTTC.

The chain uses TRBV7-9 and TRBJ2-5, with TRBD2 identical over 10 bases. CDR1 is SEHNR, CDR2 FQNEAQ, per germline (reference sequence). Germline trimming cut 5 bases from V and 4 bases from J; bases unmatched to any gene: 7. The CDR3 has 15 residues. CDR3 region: CASSQREGLRETQYF. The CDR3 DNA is TGTGCCAGCAGCCAGCGGGAGGGCCTTCGAGAGACCCAGTACTTC.

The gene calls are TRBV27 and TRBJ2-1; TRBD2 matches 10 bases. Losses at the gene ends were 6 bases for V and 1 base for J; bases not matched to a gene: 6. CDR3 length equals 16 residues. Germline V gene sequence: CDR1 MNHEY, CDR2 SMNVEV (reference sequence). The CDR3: CASRLAGGNSYNEQFF. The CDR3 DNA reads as TGTGCCAGCAGGTTAGCGGGAGGTAATTCCTACAATGAGCAGTTCTTC.

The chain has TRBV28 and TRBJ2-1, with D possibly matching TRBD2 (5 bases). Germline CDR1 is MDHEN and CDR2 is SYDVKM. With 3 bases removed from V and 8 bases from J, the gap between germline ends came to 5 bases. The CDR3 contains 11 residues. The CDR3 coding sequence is TGTGCCAGCAGTTTCGGGGATGAGCAGTTCTTC. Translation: CASSFGDEQFF.

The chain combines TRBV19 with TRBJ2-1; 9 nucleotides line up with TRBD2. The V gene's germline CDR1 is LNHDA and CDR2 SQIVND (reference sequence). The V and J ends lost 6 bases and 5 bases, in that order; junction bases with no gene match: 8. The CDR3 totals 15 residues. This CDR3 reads CASSYQGLADNEQFF. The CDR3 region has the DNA TGTGCCAGTAGCTATCAGGGACTAGCCGACAATGAGCAGTTCTTC. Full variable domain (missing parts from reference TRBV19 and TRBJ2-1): DGGITQSPKYLFRKEGQNVTLSCEQNLNHDAMYWYRQDPGQGLRLIYYSQIVNDFQKGDIAEGYSVSREKKESFPLTVTSAQKNPTAFYLCASSYQGLADNEQFFGPGTRLTVL.

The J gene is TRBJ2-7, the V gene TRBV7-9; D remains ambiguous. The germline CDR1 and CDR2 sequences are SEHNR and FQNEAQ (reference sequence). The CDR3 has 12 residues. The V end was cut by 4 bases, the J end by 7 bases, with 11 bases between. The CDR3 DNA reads TGTGCCAGCAGCTCCCAATACGCGGAGCAGTACTTC. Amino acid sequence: CASSSQYAEQYF.

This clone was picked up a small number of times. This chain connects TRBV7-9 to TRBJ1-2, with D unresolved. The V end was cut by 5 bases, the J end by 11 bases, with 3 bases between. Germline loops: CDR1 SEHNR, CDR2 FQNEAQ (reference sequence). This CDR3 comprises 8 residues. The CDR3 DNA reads TGTGCCAGCAGCCGTTACACCTTC. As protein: CASSRYTF.

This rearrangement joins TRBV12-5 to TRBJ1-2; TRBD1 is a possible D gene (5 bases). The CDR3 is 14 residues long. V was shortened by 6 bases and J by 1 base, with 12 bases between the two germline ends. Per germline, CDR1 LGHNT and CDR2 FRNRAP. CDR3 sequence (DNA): TGTGCTAGTGGGTGGGGCACCATTAACTATGGCTACACCTTC. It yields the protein CASGWGTINYGYTF.

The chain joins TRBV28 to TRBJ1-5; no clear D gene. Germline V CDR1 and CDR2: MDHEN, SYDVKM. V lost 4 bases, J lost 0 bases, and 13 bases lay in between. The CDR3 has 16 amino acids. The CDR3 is CASSSPGVNSNQPQHF. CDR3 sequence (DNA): TGTGCCAGCAGTTCCCCAGGCGTGAATAGCAATCAGCCCCAGCATTTT.

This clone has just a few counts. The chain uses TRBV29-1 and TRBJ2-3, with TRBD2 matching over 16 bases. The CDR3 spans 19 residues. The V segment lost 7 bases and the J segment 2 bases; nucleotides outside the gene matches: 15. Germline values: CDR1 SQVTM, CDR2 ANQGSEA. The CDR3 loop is CSAHPRGTSGRASTDTQYF. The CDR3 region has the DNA TGCAGCGCCCATCCGCGGGGGACTAGCGGGAGGGCCTCCACAGATACGCAGTATTTT.

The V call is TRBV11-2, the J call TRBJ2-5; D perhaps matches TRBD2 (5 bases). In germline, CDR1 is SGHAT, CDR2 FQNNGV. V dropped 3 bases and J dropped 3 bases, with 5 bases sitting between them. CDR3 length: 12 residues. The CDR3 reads CASSFGEETQYF. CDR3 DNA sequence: TGTGCCAGCAGCTTCGGGGAAGAGACCCAGTACTTC.

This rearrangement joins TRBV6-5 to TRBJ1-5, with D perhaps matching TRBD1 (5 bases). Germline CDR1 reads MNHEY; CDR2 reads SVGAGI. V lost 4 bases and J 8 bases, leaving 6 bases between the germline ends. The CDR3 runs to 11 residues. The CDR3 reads CASSSGEPQHF. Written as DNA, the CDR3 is TGTGCCAGCAGTTCGGGGGAGCCCCAGCATTTT.

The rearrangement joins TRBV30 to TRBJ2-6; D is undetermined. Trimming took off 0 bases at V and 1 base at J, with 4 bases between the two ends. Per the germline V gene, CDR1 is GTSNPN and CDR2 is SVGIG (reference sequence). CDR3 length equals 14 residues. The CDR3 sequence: CAWSVGSGANVLTF. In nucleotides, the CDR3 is TGTGCCTGGAGTGTAGGTTCTGGGGCCAACGTCCTGACTTTC.

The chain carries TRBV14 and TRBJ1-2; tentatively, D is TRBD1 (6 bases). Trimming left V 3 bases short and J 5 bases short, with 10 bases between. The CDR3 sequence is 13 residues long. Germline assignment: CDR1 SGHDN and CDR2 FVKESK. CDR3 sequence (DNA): TGTGCCAGCAGCCAGGGGGCTGTTTATGGCTACACCTTC. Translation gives CASSQGAVYGYTF.

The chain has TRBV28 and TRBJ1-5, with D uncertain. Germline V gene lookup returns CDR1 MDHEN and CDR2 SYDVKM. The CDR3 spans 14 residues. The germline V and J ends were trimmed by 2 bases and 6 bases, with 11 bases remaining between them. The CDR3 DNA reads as TGTGCCAGCAGTTTAGATGGTCTGGGTCAGCCCCAGCATTTT. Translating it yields CASSLDGLGQPQHF.

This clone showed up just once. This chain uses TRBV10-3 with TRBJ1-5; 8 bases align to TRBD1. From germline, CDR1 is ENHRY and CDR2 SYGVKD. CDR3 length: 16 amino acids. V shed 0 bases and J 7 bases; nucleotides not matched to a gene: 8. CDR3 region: CAISESRAGGSQPQHF. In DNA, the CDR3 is TGTGCCATCAGTGAGTCGAGGGCAGGGGGCTCCCAGCCCCAGCATTTT.

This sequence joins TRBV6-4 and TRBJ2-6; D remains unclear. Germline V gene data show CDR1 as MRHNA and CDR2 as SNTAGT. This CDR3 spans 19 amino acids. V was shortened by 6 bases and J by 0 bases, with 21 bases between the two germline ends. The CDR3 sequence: CASRNPGRSSPSGANVLTF. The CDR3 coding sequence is TGTGCCAGCAGAAACCCTGGACGAAGTTCACCCTCTGGGGCCAACGTCCTGACTTTC.

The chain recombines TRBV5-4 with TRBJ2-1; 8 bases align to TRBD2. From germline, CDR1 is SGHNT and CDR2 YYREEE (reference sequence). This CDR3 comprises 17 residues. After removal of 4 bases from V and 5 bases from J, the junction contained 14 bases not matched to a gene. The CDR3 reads CASSASLGTSIDNEQFF. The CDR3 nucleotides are TGTGCCAGCAGCGCAAGCCTCGGGACTAGTATCGACAATGAGCAGTTCTTC.

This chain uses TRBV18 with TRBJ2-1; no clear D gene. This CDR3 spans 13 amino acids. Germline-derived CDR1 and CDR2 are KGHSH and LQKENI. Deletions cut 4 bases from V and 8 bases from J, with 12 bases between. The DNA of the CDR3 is TGTGCCAGCTCACTCACCCCCGGCGATGAGCAGTTCTTC. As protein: CASSLTPGDEQFF. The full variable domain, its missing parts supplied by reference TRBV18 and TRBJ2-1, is NAGVMQNPRHLVRRRGQEARLRCSPMKGHSHVYWYRQLPEEGLKFMVYLQKENIIDESGMPKERFSAEFPKEGPSILRIQQVVRGDSAAYFCASSLTPGDEQFFGPGTRLTVL.

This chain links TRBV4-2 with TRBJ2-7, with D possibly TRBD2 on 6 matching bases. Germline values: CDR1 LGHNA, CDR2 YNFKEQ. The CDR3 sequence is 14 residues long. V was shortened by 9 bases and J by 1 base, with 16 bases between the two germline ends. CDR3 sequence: CASKKGAGSYEQYF. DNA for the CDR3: TGTGCCAGTAAAAAAGGGGCGGGATCCTACGAGCAGTACTTC.

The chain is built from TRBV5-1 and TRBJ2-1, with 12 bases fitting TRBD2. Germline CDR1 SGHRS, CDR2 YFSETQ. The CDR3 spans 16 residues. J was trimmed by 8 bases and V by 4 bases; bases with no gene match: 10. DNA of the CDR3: TGCGCCAGCAGCCCCCGTAGGACTAGCGGGAAAGATGAGCAGTTCTTC. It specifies CASSPRRTSGKDEQFF.

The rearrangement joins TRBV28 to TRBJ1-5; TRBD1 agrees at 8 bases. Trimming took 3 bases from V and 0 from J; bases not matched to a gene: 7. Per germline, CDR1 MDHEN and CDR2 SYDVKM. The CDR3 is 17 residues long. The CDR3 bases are TGTGCCAGCAGTTTGAGACAGGGGATCCCTAGCAATCAGCCCCAGCATTTT. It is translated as CASSLRQGIPSNQPQHF.